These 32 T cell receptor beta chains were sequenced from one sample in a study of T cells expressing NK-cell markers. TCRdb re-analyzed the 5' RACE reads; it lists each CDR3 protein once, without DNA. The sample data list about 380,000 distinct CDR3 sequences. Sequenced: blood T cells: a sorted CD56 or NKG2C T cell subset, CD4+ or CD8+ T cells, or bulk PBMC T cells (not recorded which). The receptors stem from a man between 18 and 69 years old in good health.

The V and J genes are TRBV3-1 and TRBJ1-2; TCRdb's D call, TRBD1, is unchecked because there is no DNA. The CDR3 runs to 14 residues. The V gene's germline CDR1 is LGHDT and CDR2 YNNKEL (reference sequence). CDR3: CASSPRQESPGYTF.

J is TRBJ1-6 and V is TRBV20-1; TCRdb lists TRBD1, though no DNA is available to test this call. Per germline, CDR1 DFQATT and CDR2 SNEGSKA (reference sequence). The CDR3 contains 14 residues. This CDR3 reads CSARPPGIASPLHF.

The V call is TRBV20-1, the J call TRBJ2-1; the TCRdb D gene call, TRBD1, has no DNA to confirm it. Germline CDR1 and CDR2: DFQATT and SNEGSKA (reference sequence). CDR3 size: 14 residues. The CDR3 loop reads CSAQPGGFYNEQFF.

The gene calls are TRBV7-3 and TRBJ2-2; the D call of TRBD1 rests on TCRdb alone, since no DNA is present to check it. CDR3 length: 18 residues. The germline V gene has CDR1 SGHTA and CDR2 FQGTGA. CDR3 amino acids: CASSLVAGQGMGTGELFF.

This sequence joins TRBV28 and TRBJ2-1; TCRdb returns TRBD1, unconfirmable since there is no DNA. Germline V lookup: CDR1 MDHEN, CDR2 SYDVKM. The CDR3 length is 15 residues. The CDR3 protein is CASNPRDRGRNEQFF.

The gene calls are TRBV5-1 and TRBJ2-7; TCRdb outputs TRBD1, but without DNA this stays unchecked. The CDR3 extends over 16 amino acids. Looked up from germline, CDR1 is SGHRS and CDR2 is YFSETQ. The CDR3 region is CASSLWGGSTAYEQYF.

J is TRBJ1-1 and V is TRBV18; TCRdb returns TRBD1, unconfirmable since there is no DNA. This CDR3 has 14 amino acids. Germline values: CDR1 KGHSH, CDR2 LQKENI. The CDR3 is CASSQSLGGTEAFF.

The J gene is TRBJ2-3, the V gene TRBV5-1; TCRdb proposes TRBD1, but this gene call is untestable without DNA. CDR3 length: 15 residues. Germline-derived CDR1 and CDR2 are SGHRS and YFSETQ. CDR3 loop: CASSLLPRAEDTQYF. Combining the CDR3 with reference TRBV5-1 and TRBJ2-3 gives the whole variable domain KAGVTQTPRYLIKTRGQQVTLSCSPISGHRSVSWYQQTPGQGLQFLFEYFSETQRNKGNFPGRFSGRQFSNSRSEMNVSTLELGDSALYLCASSLLPRAEDTQYFGPGTRLTVL.

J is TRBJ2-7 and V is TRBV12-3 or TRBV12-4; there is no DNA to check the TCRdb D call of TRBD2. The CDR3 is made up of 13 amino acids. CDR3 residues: CASTQLGLNEQYF.

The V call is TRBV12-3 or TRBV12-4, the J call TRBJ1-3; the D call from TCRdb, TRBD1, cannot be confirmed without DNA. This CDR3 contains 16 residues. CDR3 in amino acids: CASSLEARVPGNTIYF.

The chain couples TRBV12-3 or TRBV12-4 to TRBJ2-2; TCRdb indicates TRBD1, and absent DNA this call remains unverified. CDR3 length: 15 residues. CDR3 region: CASSLRRGRTGELFF.

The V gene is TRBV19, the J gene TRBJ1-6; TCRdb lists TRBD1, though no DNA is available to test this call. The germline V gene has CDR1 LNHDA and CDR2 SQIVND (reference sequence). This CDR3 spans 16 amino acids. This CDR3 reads CASSPIDRGQNSPLHF. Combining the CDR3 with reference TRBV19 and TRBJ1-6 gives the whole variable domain DGGITQSPKYLFRKEGQNVTLSCEQNLNHDAMYWYRQDPGQGLRLIYYSQIVNDFQKGDIAEGYSVSREKKESFPLTVTSAQKNPTAFYLCASSPIDRGQNSPLHFGNGTRLTVT.

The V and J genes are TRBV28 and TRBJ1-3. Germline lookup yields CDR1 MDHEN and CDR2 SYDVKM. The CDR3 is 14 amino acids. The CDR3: CASRPGISGNTIYF.

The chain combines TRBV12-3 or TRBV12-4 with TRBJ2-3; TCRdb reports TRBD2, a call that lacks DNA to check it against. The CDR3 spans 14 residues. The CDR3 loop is CASSARMGTDTQYF.

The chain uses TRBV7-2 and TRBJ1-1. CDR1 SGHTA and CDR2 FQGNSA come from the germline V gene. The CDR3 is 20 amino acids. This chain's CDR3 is CASSVRGGRAKQGKNTEAFF.

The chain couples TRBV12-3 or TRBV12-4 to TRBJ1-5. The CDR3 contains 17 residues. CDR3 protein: CASSFKANSYSNQPQHF.

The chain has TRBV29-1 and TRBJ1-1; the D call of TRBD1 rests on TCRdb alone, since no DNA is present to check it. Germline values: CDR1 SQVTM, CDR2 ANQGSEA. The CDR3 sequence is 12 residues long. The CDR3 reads CSVVPPGTEAFF. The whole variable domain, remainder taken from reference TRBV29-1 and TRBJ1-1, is SAVISQKPSRDICQRGTSLTIQCQVDSQVTMMFWYRQQPGQSLTLIATANQGSEATYESGFVIDKFPISRPNLTFSTLTVSNMSPEDSSIYLCSVVPPGTEAFFGQGTRLTVV.

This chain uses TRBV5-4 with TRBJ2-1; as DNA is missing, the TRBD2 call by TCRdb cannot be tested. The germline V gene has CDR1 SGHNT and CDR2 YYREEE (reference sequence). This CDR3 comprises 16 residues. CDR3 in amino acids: CASSRGGGHRTNEQFF.

The CDR3 sequence: CATSSLGFGTEYTGELFF. This sequence joins TRBV15 and TRBJ2-2; TCRdb designates TRBD1, a call that cannot be tested without DNA. Germline assignment: CDR1 LNHNV and CDR2 YYDKDF (reference sequence). The CDR3 sequence is 18 residues long.

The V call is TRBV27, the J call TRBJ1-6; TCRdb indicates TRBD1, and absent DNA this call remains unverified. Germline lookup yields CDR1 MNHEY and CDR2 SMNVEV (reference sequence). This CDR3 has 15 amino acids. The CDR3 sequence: CASSLEAVGGSPLHF.

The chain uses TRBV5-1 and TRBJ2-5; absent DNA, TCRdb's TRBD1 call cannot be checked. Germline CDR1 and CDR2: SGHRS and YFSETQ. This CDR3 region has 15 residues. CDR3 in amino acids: CASSVGGLAPHPKYF.

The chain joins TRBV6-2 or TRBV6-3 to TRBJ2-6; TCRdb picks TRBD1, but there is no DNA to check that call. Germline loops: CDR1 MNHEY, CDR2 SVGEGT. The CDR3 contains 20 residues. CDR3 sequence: CASIQSVGQGKGSGANVLTF.

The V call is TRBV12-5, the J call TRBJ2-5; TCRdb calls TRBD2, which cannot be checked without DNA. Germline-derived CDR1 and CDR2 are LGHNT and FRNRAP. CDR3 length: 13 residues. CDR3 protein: CASGQSPRETQYF.

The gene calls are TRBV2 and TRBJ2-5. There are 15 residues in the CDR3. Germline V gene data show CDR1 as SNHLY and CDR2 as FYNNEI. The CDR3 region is CASSVQQLNQETQYF.

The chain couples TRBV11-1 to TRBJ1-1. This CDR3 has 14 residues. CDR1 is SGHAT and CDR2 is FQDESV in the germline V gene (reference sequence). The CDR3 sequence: CASAITGRNTEAFF.

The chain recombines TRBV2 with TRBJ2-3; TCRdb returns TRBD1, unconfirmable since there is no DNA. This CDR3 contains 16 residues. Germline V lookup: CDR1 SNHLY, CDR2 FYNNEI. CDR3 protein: CASREGGPSATDTQYF.

CDR3 sequence: CASSYSGVTDTIYF. V and J are TRBV12-3 or TRBV12-4 and TRBJ1-3; the D call from TCRdb, TRBD1, cannot be confirmed without DNA. The CDR3 has 14 amino acids.

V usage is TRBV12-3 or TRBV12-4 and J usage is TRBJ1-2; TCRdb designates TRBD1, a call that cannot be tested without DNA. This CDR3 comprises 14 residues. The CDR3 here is CASSPDFRGEGYTF.

The chain's CDR3 is CASSVGLLPHSPLHF. J is TRBJ1-6 and V is TRBV5-1. The CDR3 has 15 residues. The germline CDR1 and CDR2 sequences are SGHRS and YFSETQ. Full variable domain (remainder filled in from reference TRBV5-1 and TRBJ1-6): KAGVTQTPRYLIKTRGQQVTLSCSPISGHRSVSWYQQTPGQGLQFLFEYFSETQRNKGNFPGRFSGRQFSNSRSEMNVSTLELGDSALYLCASSVGLLPHSPLHFGNGTRLTVT.

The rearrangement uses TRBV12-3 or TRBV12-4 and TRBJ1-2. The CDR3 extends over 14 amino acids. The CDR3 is CASSRLVANYGYTF.

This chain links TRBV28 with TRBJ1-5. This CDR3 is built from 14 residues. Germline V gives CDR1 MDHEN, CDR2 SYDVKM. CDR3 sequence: CASRIPGSSQPQHF.

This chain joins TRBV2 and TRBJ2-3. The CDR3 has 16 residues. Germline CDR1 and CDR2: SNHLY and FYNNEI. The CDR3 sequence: CASSVLTKPSTDTQYF. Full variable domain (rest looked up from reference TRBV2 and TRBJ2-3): EPEVTQTPSHQVTQMGQEVILRCVPISNHLYFYWYRQILGQKVEFLVSFYNNEISEKSEIFDDQFSVERPDGSNFTLKIRSTKLEDSAMYFCASSVLTKPSTDTQYFGPGTRLTVL.